This T cell receptor beta chain was sequenced during a study of PD-1 blockade in classical Hodgkin lymphoma. Stated time point: cycle 4 day 1 (C4D1), after less than 7 weeks of nivolumab. Exposure to brentuximab vedotin varied, and each patient had relapsed following autologous stem cell transplantation. Researchers report purifying CD4+ T cells from thawed PBMCs by magnetic negative selection. The assay was immunoSEQ multiplex PCR, and TCRdb's table has in-frame clones only and misses some. Seen here are roughly 30,000 clones, around 85% observed once, and the top ten hold roughly 0.52%. V gave up 4 bases and J gave up 3 bases, with 11 bases separating them. Germline V gene data show CDR1 as KGHSH and CDR2 as LQKENI. The CDR3 extends over 14 amino acids.

This clonotype originated in a human donor with classical Hodgkin lymphoma. The V call is TRBV18, the J call TRBJ2-3, with no clear D. This sample comprised CD4+ T cells from blood, obtained before the fourth cycle of nivolumab. The CDR3 sequence: CASSLASGTDTQYF. CDR3 bases: TGTGCCAGCTCACTCGCTAGTGGGACAGATACGCAGTATTTT. The full variable domain, completed using reference TRBV18 and TRBJ2-3, is NAGVMQNPRHLVRRRGQEARLRCSPMKGHSHVYWYRQLPEEGLKFMVYLQKENIIDESGMPKERFSAEFPKEGPSILRIQQVVRGDSAAYFCASSLASGTDTQYFGPGTRLTVL.